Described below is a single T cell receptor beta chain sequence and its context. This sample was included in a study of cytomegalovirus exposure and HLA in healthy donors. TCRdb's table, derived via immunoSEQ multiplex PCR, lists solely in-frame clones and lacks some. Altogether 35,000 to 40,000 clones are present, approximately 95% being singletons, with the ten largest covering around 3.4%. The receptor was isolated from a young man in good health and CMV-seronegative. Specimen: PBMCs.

The CDR3 region is CASTWAETQYF. CDR3 sequence (DNA): TGTGCCAGCACCTGGGCTGAGACCCAGTACTTC. The chain couples TRBV6-1 to TRBJ2-5; no firm D call. Per the germline V gene, CDR1 is MNHNS and CDR2 is SASEGT. The CDR3 sequence is 11 residues long. With 7 bases removed from V and 5 bases from J, the gap between germline ends came to 8 bases.